Reported below is one T cell receptor beta chain. Method: immunoSEQ multiplex PCR; TCRdb's copy keeps in-frame clones and lacks some. The sample lists about 110,000 clones; 60% to 80% were seen once. The record originates from a study of blood T cell repertoires in COVID-19. V was shortened by 7 bases and J by 0 bases, with 10 bases between the two germline ends. Germline CDR1 and CDR2: MNHEY and SVGAGI. The CDR3 is 13 amino acids. Input material: peripheral blood. The chain carries TRBV6-5 and TRBJ2-7, with a tentative D call TRBD1 (6 bases). This clonotype was obtained from a woman of 80 years or more with active or convalescent COVID-19. The CDR3 protein is CASKETGSYEQYF. Here the CDR3 DNA reads TGTGCCAGCAAGGAGACAGGCTCCTACGAGCAGTACTTC.